This is a list of T cell receptor beta chains from one sample in a study of blood T cell repertoires in COVID-19. Generated by immunoSEQ multiplex PCR, the TCRdb table keeps only in-frame clones and is missing some. This sample has fewer than 50,000 clones, with 75% to 85% found just once. The specimen was peripheral blood. The source is an older man with acute or convalescent COVID-19. Each CDR3 is given with its conserved first and last residue. Each record gives: J gene, clone size, D gene, V gene, CDR3 DNA, CDR3 protein. D genes are given only for firm matches. Rows may omit the clone size; those that give it use once, few, many or a size class.

TRBJ2-1	NA	TRBD2	TRBV27	TGTGCCAGCAGTTTCCAGCGGGAATACAATGAGCAGTTCTTC	CASSFQREYNEQFF
TRBJ2-5	NA	NA	TRBV7-3	TGTGCCAGCAGCTCTACTAGTGCGGAGACCCAGTACTTC	CASSSTSAETQYF
TRBJ2-7	NA	NA	TRBV2	TGTGCCAGCAGTGAAATGGGGGGCTACGAGCAGTACTTC	CASSEMGGYEQYF
TRBJ2-2	NA	TRBD1	TRBV5-8	TGTGCCAGCAGCTTGATTGGACAGGGCACCGGGGAGCTGTTTTTT	CASSLIGQGTGELFF
TRBJ1-1	once	TRBD1	TRBV28	TGTGCCAGCAGCTCGACAGGGGGCAGTACTGAAGCTTTCTTT	CASSSTGGSTEAFF
TRBJ1-5	NA	TRBD1	TRBV5-6	TGTGCCAGCAGCCATGAGGGGGCAAATCAGCCCCAGCATTTT	CASSHEGANQPQHF
TRBJ2-7	NA	NA	TRBV6-6	TGTGCCAGCAGTTACCCGGAGTCGGAGCAGTACTTC	CASSYPESEQYF
TRBJ1-3	NA	TRBD1	TRBV10-3	TGTGCCATCAGTGGTCCGGGACAGGGAGGTGACACCATATATTTT	CAISGPGQGGDTIYF
TRBJ1-2	NA	NA	TRBV5-1	TGCGCCAGCAGCATGGACAGAGCTAACTATGGCTACACCTTC	CASSMDRANYGYTF
TRBJ2-5	NA	TRBD2	TRBV4-2	TGTGCCAGCAGCCTACTGCTAGCGGGAGGGGAGACCCAGTACTTC	CASSLLLAGGETQYF
TRBJ2-3	NA	TRBD2	TRBV5-6	TGTGCCAGCAGCTTGGTACTAGCGGGAGTAACAGATACGCAGTATTTT	CASSLVLAGVTDTQYF
TRBJ2-3	once	TRBD1	TRBV5-1	TGCGCCAGCAGTAGACAGGGCCCCAGCACAGATACGCAGTATTTT	CASSRQGPSTDTQYF
TRBJ1-2	NA	NA	TRBV6-4	TGTGCCAGCAGTGAGGCAGGCGACTATGGCTACACCTTC	CASSEAGDYGYTF
TRBJ2-1	many	TRBD1	TRBV6-5	TGTGCCAGCAGTTACTGGACAGGGAGCTCCTACAATGAGCAGTTCTTC	CASSYWTGSSYNEQFF